These 30 T cell receptor beta chains originate from one sample sequenced in a study of T cell responses to AZD1222 COVID-19 vaccine. Profiling relied on immunoSEQ multiplex PCR, and the TCRdb table lists in-frame clones only, not all of them. The sample contains some 200,000 clones, around 94% of which appear only once. The sample here was peripheral blood, taken on day 0 of AZD1222 vaccination. All receptors derive from an adult in good health.

This sequence joins TRBV18 and TRBJ1-2; D is uncertain. Germline V lookup: CDR1 KGHSH, CDR2 LQKENI. The CDR3 sequence is 16 residues long. The germline V and J ends were trimmed by 3 bases and 3 bases, with 17 bases remaining between them. The CDR3 coding sequence is TGTGCCAGCTCACCCAGTAACGGGGTCGGCGACTATGGCTACACCTTC. The encoded protein is CASSPSNGVGDYGYTF.

The chain joins TRBV4-2 to TRBJ2-2; 10 nucleotides agree with TRBD2. From germline, CDR1 is LGHNA and CDR2 YNFKEQ. The CDR3 length is 17 residues. With V trimmed by 0 bases and J by 2 bases, 3 bases remained unmatched. The CDR3 loop reads CASSQDLAGANTGELFF. The CDR3 nucleotides read TGTGCCAGCAGCCAAGACCTAGCGGGGGCCAACACCGGGGAGCTGTTTTTT.

The chain couples TRBV3-1 (or the pseudogene TRBV3-2) to TRBJ2-6; D ambiguous. Germline CDR1 LGHDT, CDR2 YNNKEL (reference sequence). V lost 2 bases and J lost 1, with 9 bases in between. CDR3 length: 16 residues. The CDR3 DNA sequence: TGTGCCAGCAGCCAAACATGGGGATCTGGGGCCAACGTCCTGACTTTC. Translating it yields CASSQTWGSGANVLTF.

This chain links TRBV5-1 with TRBJ2-7; D perhaps matches TRBD1 (6 bases). The ends were cut back, 3 bases at V and 7 bases at J, with 14 bases in the middle. The CDR3 consists of 13 residues. Per germline, CDR1 SGHRS and CDR2 YFSETQ. The CDR3 coding sequence is TGCGCCAGCAGCTCCCAGACAGGAGGAGAGCAGTACTTC. As protein: CASSSQTGGEQYF.

V gene TRBV5-5 combines with J gene TRBJ2-7; D is undetermined. V lost 2 bases and J lost 0, with 6 bases in between. CDR1 and CDR2 (germline): SGHKS, YYEKEE (reference sequence). The CDR3 extends over 13 amino acids. The CDR3 is CASSFGVSYEQYV. For the CDR3, the DNA is TGTGCCAGCAGCTTTGGAGTCTCCTACGAGCAGTACGTC.

V usage is TRBV7-2 and J usage is TRBJ1-2; D may be TRBD1 (5 bases). V gave up 0 bases and J gave up 7 bases, with 18 bases separating them. CDR3 size: 16 residues. Germline CDR1 is SGHTA and CDR2 is FQGNSA. CDR3 residues: CASSLARGSLTSGYTF. CDR3 DNA: TGTGCCAGCAGCTTAGCGCGGGGGTCCCTTACTTCTGGCTACACCTTC.

V is TRBV19 and J is TRBJ2-4; D possibly corresponds to TRBD1 (6 bases). Trimming took off 4 bases at V and 0 bases at J, with 16 bases between the two ends. CDR1 LNHDA and CDR2 SQIVND come from the germline V gene (reference sequence). The CDR3 extends over 17 amino acids. DNA for the CDR3: TGTGCCAGTAGTAGCTTGGGCAGGGGTCTAGCCAAAAACATTCAGTACTTC. The encoded protein is CASSSLGRGLAKNIQYF.

The rearrangement joins TRBV5-1 to TRBJ2-2, with TRBD2 matching over 9 bases. The CDR3 has 18 residues. CDR1 and CDR2 (germline): SGHRS, YFSETQ. V gave up 0 bases and J gave up 0 bases; unmatched junction bases: 6. In DNA, the CDR3 is TGCGCCAGCAGCTTGGGAGTAGCGGGGGCTCCGAACACCGGGGAGCTGTTTTTT. This encodes CASSLGVAGAPNTGELFF.

The V gene is TRBV6-5, the J gene TRBJ2-2; no clear D gene. Looked up from germline, CDR1 is MNHEY and CDR2 is SVGAGI. The length of the CDR3 is 12 residues. V shed 8 bases and J shed 6 bases, with 10 bases lying between them. CDR3 sequence (DNA): TGTGCCAGCGGTTCGTCGGCCGGGGAGCTGTTTTTT. It is translated as CASGSSAGELFF.

For this clone: At the DNA level, this CDR3 is encoded by other sequences in the same sample as well. The chain is built from TRBV19 and TRBJ1-1, with D possibly being TRBD1 (6 bases). The V and J ends lost 9 bases and 2 bases respectively, with 13 bases between them. The CDR3 sequence is 13 residues long. Germline lookup yields CDR1 LNHDA and CDR2 SQIVND (reference sequence). The CDR3 protein is CASTDRVNTEAFF. The CDR3 DNA sequence: TGTGCCAGCACGGACAGAGTCAACACTGAAGCTTTCTTT.

The chain joins TRBV15 to TRBJ2-1; D possibly corresponds to TRBD2 (5 bases). The CDR3 covers 15 residues. V was pared by 4 bases and J by 5 bases, with 15 bases between. Germline lookup yields CDR1 LNHNV and CDR2 YYDKDF (reference sequence). The CDR3 loop is CATSNDYATDNEQFF. DNA for the CDR3: TGTGCCACCAGCAATGACTACGCGACCGACAATGAGCAGTTCTTC.

V and J are TRBV7-8 and TRBJ1-2, with a tentative D call TRBD1 (6 bases). The V gene's germline CDR1 is SGHVS and CDR2 FQNEAQ. The CDR3 is made up of 15 amino acids. With 5 bases removed from V and 5 bases from J, the gap between germline ends came to 18 bases. CDR3 nucleotide sequence: TGTGCCAGCAGCCCTCCGGGGGGGGCATGGTATGGCTACACCTTC. This gives the protein CASSPPGGAWYGYTF.

V is TRBV4-1 and J is TRBJ2-2; TRBD2 aligns across 8 bases. Germline values: CDR1 MGHRA, CDR2 YSYEKL. This CDR3 spans 16 amino acids. V dropped 5 bases and J dropped 3; count of bases not matched to a gene: 8. Written as DNA, the CDR3 is TGCGCCAGCAGCTTCATTCGGGAGGGAGACACCGGGGAGCTGTTTTTT. Translation: CASSFIREGDTGELFF.

This chain joins TRBV5-1 and TRBJ1-2; no clear D gene. This CDR3 spans 15 amino acids. V gave up 0 bases and J gave up 8 bases, with 17 bases separating them. Looked up from germline, CDR1 is SGHRS and CDR2 is YFSETQ. CDR3 region: CASSLETVSLRGYTF. The CDR3 bases are TGCGCCAGCAGCTTGGAAACAGTTTCCCTAAGGGGCTACACCTTC.

The J gene is TRBJ1-5, the V gene TRBV4-1; 8 bases fit TRBD1. The germline gives CDR1 MGHRA, CDR2 YSYEKL. CDR3 length: 15 residues. The V gene end was trimmed by 5 bases and the J gene end by 3 bases; junction bases not matched to a gene: 6. This chain's CDR3 is CASSSGGPSNQPQHF. CDR3 DNA: TGCGCCAGCAGCTCAGGGGGCCCTTCCAATCAGCCCCAGCATTTT.

The chain couples TRBV11-3 to TRBJ2-1; 8 bases align to TRBD2. The CDR3 loop spans 15 amino acids. CDR1 is SGHNT, CDR2 YENEEA, per germline. V dropped 6 bases and J dropped 0; count of bases not matched to a gene: 4. This CDR3 is CASSTSGGSYNEQFF. CDR3 bases: TGTGCCAGCAGTACAAGCGGGGGCTCCTACAATGAGCAGTTCTTC.

V and J are TRBV4-1 and TRBJ1-2; TRBD1 matches 9 bases. Germline CDR1 is MGHRA and CDR2 is YSYEKL. The CDR3 is made up of 15 amino acids. J was trimmed by 5 bases and V by 2 bases; bases with no gene match: 6. CDR3: CASSQQWDRAYGYTF. The DNA of the CDR3 is TGCGCCAGCAGCCAACAGTGGGACAGGGCATATGGCTACACCTTC.

V gene TRBV10-1 combines with J gene TRBJ1-1; the D is unclear. CDR1 WNHNN and CDR2 SYGVQD come from the germline V gene (reference sequence). V was shortened by 2 bases and J by 0 bases, with 16 bases between the two germline ends. The CDR3 consists of 17 residues. The CDR3 DNA follows: TGCGCCAGCAGTGAGAGATCAGCGGCGTCGGTGAACACTGAAGCTTTCTTT. Residues: CASSERSAASVNTEAFF.

This clone was recorded only once. This sequence joins TRBV6-4 and TRBJ2-3; 7 bases match TRBD2. V lost 2 bases and J lost 4; bases outside the gene matches: 9. This CDR3 comprises 16 residues. Per the germline V gene, CDR1 is MRHNA and CDR2 is SNTAGT. The CDR3 bases are TGTGCCAGCAGTGACAGGGAGGGCGGAGGAGCAGATACGCAGTATTTT. Amino acid sequence: CASSDREGGGADTQYF.

The chain employs TRBV6-2 or TRBV6-3 and TRBJ1-1; D call uncertain. This CDR3 contains 12 residues. In germline, CDR1 is MNHEY, CDR2 SVGEGT. V lost 2 bases, J lost 7 bases, and 8 bases lay in between. CDR3 loop: CASSYPGLEAFF. CDR3 in DNA: TGTGCCAGCAGTTACCCGGGTCTTGAAGCTTTCTTT.

This chain links TRBV4-1 with TRBJ1-2, with D perhaps matching TRBD1 (6 bases). V gave up 0 bases and J gave up 10 bases, with 21 bases separating them. Germline CDR1 reads MGHRA; CDR2 reads YSYEKL. The CDR3 is made up of 16 amino acids. This CDR3 is CASSQDRQGLTNFYTF. As DNA, the CDR3 is TGCGCCAGCAGCCAAGATCGCCAGGGGCTCACCAATTTCTACACCTTC.

The chain's CDR3 is CASSRGLLNEQFF. For the CDR3, the DNA is TGTGCCAGCAGCCGCGGACTACTAAATGAGCAGTTCTTC. V usage is TRBV6-5 and J usage is TRBJ2-1; tentatively, D is TRBD2 (6 bases). V was trimmed by 6 bases and J by 7 bases, leaving 13 bases between them. Germline values: CDR1 MNHEY, CDR2 SVGAGI. The CDR3 runs 13 residues.

This rearrangement joins TRBV18 to TRBJ2-2; 9 bases are shared with TRBD1. Germline V CDR1 and CDR2: KGHSH, LQKENI. V shed 4 bases, J shed 0 bases, and the junction held 6 bases outside the gene matches. CDR3 length: 17 residues. The CDR3 nucleotides read TGTGCCAGCTCACAACGAGGACAGGGGTCGAACACCGGGGAGCTGTTTTTT. Amino acids: CASSQRGQGSNTGELFF.

V and J are TRBV5-6 and TRBJ1-2, with a possible D match to TRBD1 (5 bases). CDR3 length: 18 amino acids. Germline values: CDR1 SGHDT, CDR2 YYEEEE. Between the trimmed V and J ends, which lost 0 bases and 4 bases, there was a span of 22 bases. In DNA, the CDR3 is TGTGCCAGCAGCTTGGGGGGCGGGGCCTACTCCTCCTTCTATGGCTACACCTTC. This translates into CASSLGGGAYSSFYGYTF.

The chain links TRBV7-8 to TRBJ2-1, with 7 bases matching TRBD1. There are 16 residues in the CDR3. CDR1 and CDR2 (germline): SGHVS, FQNEAQ. With V trimmed by 5 bases and J by 2 bases, 9 bases remained unmatched. In DNA, the CDR3 is TGTGCCAGCAGCAATACCGGGACAGTCCCCTACAATGAGCAGTTCTTC. Its protein is CASSNTGTVPYNEQFF. Drawing the rest from reference TRBV7-8 and TRBJ2-1, the complete variable domain is GAGVSQSPRYKVAKRGQDVALRCDPISGHVSLFWYQQALGQGPEFLTYFQNEAQLDKSGLPSDRFFAERPEGSVSTLKIQRTQQEDSAVYLCASSNTGTVPYNEQFFGPGTRLTVL.

This clone has ten or more counts. The rearrangement links TRBV7-2 to TRBJ1-2, with a possible D match to TRBD1 (6 bases). The CDR3 loop spans 14 amino acids. Between the trimmed V and J ends, which lost 5 bases and 4 bases, there was a span of 14 bases. The germline V gene encodes CDR1 SGHTA and CDR2 FQGNSA. The DNA for the CDR3 is TGTGCCAGCAGCGCACACAGGGCAGGCTATGGCTACACCTTC. Translating gives CASSAHRAGYGYTF.

The gene calls are TRBV5-5 and TRBJ1-1; no definite D call. Germline-derived CDR1 and CDR2 are SGHKS and YYEKEE (reference sequence). The CDR3 is 15 amino acids. With 2 bases removed from V and 4 bases from J, the gap between germline ends came to 15 bases. The CDR3 DNA follows: TGTGCCAGCAGCTTAGGACTCGGTGGTAGCACTGAAGCTTTCTTT. Translated: CASSLGLGGSTEAFF.

This clone was seen only once. The rearrangement joins TRBV30 to TRBJ1-2; perhaps TRBD1 as D (6 bases). This CDR3 contains 12 residues. Germline assignment: CDR1 GTSNPN and CDR2 SVGIG (reference sequence). CDR3 amino acids: CVMRGADYGYTF. CDR3 bases: TGTGTAATGAGGGGGGCGGACTATGGCTACACCTTC.

The chain is built from TRBV5-1 and TRBJ2-5; 8 nucleotides match TRBD1. In germline, CDR1 is SGHRS, CDR2 YFSETQ. The ends lost 3 bases at V and 1 base at J; junction bases unmatched: 8. The CDR3 runs 16 residues. The CDR3 sequence: CASSYSLGQVQETQYF. CDR3 DNA: TGCGCCAGCAGCTACAGCTTGGGACAGGTCCAAGAGACCCAGTACTTC.

V gene TRBV6-6 combines with J gene TRBJ1-5; D remains unclear. The CDR3 is made up of 15 amino acids. Trimming pared 2 bases from V and 1 base from J, leaving 9 bases between. Germline-derived CDR1 and CDR2 are MNHNY and SVGAGI (reference sequence). CDR3: CASSYHDRSNQPQHF. In nucleotides, the CDR3 is TGTGCCAGCAGTTACCATGATAGGAGCAATCAGCCCCAGCATTTT.